This TCR beta chain comes out of a study of CD8 T cells in Susac syndrome. Looking at the study overall: Active disease was present in about 6 of the sequenced Susac syndrome patients, whereas fewer than 10 of them were in remission.

Random hexamers were used to reverse transcribe the RNA input (roughly 0.5 to 1 ug). TCRdb reprocessed the immunoSEQ multiplex PCR reads with MiXCR, giving one entry per CDR3 protein. The data contain about 75,000 distinct CDR3 sequences, approximately 93% of them singletons. The CDR3 covers 15 residues. V gave up 5 bases and J gave up 3 bases, with 17 bases separating them. Looked up from germline, CDR1 is SEHNR and CDR2 is FQNEAQ (reference sequence). Study-level results: There were 15 to 20 Susac-specific public clones in total CD8+ repertoires and several in CD8+ TEMRA repertoires. It was acknowledged in the study that its TCR sequencing and HLA analysis involved a relatively small number of individuals.

Details on this clonotype: What it recognizes is unknown.

The chain couples TRBV7-9 to TRBJ2-7, with D maybe TRBD2 (5 bases). Sample: CD8+ T cells from PBMCs. This TCR was recovered from a human donor with Susac syndrome. The CDR3 DNA sequence: TGTGCCAGCAGCACGCGCGCGGGTTTGCTCTACGAGCAGTACTTC. Its translation is CASSTRAGLLYEQYF.